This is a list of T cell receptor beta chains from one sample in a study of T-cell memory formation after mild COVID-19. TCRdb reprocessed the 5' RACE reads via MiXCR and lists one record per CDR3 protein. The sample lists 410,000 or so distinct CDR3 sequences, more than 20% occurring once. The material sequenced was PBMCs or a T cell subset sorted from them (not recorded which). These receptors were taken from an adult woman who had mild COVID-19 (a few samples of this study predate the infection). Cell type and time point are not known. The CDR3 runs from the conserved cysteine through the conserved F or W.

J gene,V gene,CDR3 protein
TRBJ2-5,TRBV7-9,CASSFERGGQETQYF
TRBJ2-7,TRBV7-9,CASSLQRPHRTGVEQYF
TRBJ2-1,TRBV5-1,CASSLGDRRPEQFF
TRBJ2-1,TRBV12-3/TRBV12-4,CASSTSNEQFF
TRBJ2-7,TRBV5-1,CASSFGTGKLGEQYF
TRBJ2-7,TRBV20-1,CSARDYIYEQYF
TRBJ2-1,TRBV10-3,CAISSRYNEQFF
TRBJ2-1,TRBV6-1,CASSDHGGVDEQFF
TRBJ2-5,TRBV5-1,CASSPHSGTDQETQYF
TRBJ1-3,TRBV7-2,CASSLDGAGLSSSGNTIYF
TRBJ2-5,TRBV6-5,CASSYSRAGGPGETQYF
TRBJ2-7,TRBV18,CASSSEAGTGNFEQYF
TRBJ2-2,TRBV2,CASKSLAGYTGELFF
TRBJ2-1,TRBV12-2,CASRLATLRPFSDEQFF
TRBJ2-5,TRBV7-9,CASSLGGTGRTSSETQYF
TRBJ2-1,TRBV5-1,CASSLALASSGGYNEQFF
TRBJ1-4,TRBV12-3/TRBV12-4,CASSFDREGEKLFF
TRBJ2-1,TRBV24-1,CATSADDGTGRPNEQFF
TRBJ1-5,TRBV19,CASRLGTVDNQPQHF
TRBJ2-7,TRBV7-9,CASSFGTADDEQYF
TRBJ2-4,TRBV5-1,CASSDGTSGENIQYF
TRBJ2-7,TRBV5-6,CASSLGDRGPHEQYF